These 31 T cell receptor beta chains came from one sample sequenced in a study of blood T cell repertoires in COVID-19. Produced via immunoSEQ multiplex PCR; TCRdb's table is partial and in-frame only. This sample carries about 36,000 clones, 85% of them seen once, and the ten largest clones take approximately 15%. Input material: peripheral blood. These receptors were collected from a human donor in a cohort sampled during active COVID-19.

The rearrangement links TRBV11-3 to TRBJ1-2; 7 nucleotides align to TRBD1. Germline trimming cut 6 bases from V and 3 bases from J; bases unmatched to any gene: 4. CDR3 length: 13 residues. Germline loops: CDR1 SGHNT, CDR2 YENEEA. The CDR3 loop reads CASSHDRDYGYTF. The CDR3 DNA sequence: TGTGCCAGCAGTCACGACAGGGACTATGGCTACACCTTC.

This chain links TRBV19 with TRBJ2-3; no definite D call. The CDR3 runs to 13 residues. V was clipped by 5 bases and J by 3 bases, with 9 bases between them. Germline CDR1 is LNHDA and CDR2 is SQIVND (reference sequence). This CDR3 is CASSPTGTDTQYF. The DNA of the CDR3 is TGTGCCAGTAGTCCTACCGGGACAGATACGCAGTATTTT.

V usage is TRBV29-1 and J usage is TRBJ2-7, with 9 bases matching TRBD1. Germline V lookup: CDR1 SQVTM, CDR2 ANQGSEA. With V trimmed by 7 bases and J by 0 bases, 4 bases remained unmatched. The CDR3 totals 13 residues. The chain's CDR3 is CSGTTGGSYEQYF. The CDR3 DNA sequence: TGCAGCGGAACGACAGGGGGCTCCTACGAGCAGTACTTC.

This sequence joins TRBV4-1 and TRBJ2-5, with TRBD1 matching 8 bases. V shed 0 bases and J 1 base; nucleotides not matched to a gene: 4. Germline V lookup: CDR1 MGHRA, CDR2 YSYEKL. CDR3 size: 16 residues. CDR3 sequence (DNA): TGCGCCAGCAGCCAAGACCCTGGGACAGGCCAAGAGACCCAGTACTTC. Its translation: CASSQDPGTGQETQYF.

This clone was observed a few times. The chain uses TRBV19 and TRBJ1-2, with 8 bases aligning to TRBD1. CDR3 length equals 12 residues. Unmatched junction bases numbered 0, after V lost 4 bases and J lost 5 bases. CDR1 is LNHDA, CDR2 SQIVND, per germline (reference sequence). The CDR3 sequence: CASSRTGYGYTF. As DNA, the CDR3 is TGTGCCAGTAGTAGGACAGGGTATGGCTACACCTTC.

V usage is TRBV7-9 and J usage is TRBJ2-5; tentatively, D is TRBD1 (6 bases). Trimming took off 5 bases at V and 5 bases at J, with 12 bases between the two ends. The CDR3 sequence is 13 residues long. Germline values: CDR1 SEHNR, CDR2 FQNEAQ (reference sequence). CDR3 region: CASSGGRAETQYF. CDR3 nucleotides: TGTGCCAGCAGCGGGGGCCGAGCGGAGACCCAGTACTTC.

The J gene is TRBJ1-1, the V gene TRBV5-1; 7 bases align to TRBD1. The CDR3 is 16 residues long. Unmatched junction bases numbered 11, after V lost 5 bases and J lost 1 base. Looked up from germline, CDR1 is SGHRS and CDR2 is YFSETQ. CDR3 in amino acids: CASRSGMGQRNTEAFF. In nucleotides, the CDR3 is TGCGCCAGCAGATCGGGGATGGGACAGAGGAACACTGAAGCTTTCTTT.

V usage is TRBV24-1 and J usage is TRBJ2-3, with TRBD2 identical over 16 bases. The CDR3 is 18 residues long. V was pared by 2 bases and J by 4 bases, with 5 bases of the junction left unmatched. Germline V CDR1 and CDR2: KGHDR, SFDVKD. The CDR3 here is CATSDWGLAGGRADTQYF. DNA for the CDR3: TGTGCCACCAGTGATTGGGGACTAGCGGGGGGGCGGGCAGATACGCAGTATTTT.

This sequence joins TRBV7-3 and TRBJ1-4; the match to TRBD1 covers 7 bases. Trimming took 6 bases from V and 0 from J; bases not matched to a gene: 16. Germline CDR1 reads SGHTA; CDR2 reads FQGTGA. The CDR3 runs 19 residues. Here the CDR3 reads CASRPAVPGQLATNEKLFF. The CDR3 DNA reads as TGTGCCAGCAGACCCGCGGTTCCGGGACAGCTTGCAACTAATGAAAAACTGTTTTTT. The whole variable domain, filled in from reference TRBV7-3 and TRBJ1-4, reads GAGVSQTPSNKVTEKGKYVELRCDPISGHTALYWYRQSLGQGPEFLIYFQGTGAADDSGLPNDRFFAVRPEGSVSTLKIQRTERGDSAVYLCASRPAVPGQLATNEKLFFGSGTQLSVL.

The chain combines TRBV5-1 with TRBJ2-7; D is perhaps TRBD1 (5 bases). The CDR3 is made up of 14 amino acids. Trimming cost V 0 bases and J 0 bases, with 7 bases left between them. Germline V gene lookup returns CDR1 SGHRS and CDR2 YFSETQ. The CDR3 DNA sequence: TGCGCCAGCAGCTTGGTCACAGGCTCCTACGAGCAGTACTTC. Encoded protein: CASSLVTGSYEQYF.

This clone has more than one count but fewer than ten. The CDR3 region is CSVWAGETQYF. As DNA, the CDR3 is TGCAGCGTTTGGGCCGGCGAGACCCAGTACTTC. The chain uses TRBV29-1 and TRBJ2-5, with D uncertain. The CDR3 has 11 amino acids. CDR1 SQVTM and CDR2 ANQGSEA come from the germline V gene. V was clipped by 5 bases and J by 5 bases, with 9 bases between them.

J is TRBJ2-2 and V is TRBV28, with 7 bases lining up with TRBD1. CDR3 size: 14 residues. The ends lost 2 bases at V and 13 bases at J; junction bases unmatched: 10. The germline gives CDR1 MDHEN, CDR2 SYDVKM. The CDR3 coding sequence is TGTGCCAGCAGTTTAGACAGGGTCGAATTAGGGCTGTTTTTT. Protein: CASSLDRVELGLFF.

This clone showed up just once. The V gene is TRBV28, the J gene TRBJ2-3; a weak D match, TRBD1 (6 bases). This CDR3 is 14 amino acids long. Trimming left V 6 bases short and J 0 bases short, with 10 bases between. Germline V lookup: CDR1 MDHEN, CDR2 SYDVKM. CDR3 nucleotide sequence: TGTGCCAGCAGCCGTGGACAGAGCACAGATACGCAGTATTTT. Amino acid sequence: CASSRGQSTDTQYF.

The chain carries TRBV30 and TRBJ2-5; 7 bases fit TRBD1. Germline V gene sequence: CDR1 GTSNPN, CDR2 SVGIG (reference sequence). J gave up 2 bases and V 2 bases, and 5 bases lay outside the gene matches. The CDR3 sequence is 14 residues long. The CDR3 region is CAWSFLQGQETQYF. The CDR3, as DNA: TGTGCCTGGAGTTTTCTACAGGGGCAAGAGACCCAGTACTTC.

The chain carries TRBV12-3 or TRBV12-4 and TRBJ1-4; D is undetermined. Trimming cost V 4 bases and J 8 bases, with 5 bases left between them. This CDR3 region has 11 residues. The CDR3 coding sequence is TGTGCCAGCAGTTCTAGGGAAAAACTGTTTTTT. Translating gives CASSSREKLFF.

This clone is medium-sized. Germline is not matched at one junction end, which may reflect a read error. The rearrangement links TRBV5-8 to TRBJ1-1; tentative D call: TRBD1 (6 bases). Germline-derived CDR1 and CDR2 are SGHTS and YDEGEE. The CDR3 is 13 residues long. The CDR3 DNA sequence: TGTGCCAGCACCTTGGGGGCTGGCACTGAAGCTTTCTTT. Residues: CASTLGAGTEAFF.

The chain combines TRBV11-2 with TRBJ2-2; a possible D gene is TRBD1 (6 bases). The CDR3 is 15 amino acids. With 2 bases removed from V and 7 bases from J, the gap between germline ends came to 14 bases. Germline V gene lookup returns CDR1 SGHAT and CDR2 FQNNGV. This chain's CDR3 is CASSLLTGLDGELFF. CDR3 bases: TGTGCCAGCAGCTTATTAACAGGGTTGGACGGGGAGCTGTTTTTT. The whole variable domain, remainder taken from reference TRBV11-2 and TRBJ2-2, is EAGVAQSPRYKIIEKRQSVAFWCNPISGHATLYWYQQILGQGPKLLIQFQNNGVVDDSQLPKDRFSAERLKGVDSTLKIQPAKLEDSAVYLCASSLLTGLDGELFFGEGSRLTVL.

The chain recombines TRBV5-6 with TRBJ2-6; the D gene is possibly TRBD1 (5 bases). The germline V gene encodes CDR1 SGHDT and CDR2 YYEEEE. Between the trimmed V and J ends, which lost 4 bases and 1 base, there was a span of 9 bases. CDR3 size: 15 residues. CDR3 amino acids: CASSGAGSGANVLTF. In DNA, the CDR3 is TGTGCCAGCAGCGGGGCCGGTTCTGGGGCCAACGTCCTGACTTTC.

The CDR3 DNA follows: TGTGCCAGTAACAGAAACAATGAGCAGTTCTTC. This translates into CASNRNNEQFF. This chain uses TRBV5-4 with TRBJ2-1; the D is unclear. The V gene's germline CDR1 is SGHNT and CDR2 YYREEE (reference sequence). V was trimmed by 8 bases and J by 5 bases, leaving 8 bases between them. This CDR3 region has 11 residues.

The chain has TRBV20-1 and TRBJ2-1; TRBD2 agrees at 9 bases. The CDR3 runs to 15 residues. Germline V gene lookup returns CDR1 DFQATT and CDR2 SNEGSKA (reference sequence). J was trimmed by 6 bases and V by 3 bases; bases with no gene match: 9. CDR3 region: CSASSIAGDSNEQFF. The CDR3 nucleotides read TGCAGTGCTAGTTCAATAGCGGGGGACAGCAATGAGCAGTTCTTC.

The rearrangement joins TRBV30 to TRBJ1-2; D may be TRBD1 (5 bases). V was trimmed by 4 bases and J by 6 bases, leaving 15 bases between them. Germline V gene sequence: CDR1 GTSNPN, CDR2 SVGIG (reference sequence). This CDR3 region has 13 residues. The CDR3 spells CAWTTGTVNGYTF. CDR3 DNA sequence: TGTGCCTGGACCACCGGGACTGTAAATGGCTACACCTTC.

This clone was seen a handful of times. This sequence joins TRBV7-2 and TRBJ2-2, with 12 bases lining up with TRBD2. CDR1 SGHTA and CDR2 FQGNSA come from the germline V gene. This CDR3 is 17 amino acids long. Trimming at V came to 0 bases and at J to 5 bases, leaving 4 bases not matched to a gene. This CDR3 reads CASSLALAGGLTGELFF. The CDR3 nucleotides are TGTGCCAGCAGCTTAGCCCTAGCGGGGGGGCTGACCGGGGAGCTGTTTTTT.

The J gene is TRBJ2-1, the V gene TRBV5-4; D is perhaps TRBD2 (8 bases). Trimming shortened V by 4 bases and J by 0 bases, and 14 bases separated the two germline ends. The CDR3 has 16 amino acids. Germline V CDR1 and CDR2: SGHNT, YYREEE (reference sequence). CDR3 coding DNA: TGTGCCAGCAGCCGGGGGGGGGACAGCTCCTACAATGAGCAGTTCTTC. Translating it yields CASSRGGDSSYNEQFF.

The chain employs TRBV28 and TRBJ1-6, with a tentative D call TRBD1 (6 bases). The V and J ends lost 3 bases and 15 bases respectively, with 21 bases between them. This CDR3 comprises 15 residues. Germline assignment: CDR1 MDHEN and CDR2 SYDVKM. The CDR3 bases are TGTGCCAGCAGTTTTCGGGACAAAGAAATCCGATTCCTCCACTTT. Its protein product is CASSFRDKEIRFLHF.

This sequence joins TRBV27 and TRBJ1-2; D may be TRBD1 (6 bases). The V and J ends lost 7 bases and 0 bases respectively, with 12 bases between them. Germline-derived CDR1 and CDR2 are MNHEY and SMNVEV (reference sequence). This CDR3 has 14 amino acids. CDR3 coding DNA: TGTGCCAGCAAGCCCCAGGGGACTAACTATGGCTACACCTTC. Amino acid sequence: CASKPQGTNYGYTF.

In nucleotides, the CDR3 is TGTGCCAGTGGGAGAGCGGCTAATGAAAAACTGTTTTTT. Protein product: CASGRAANEKLFF. This rearrangement joins TRBV6-6 to TRBJ1-4; D gene uncertain. CDR3 length: 13 residues. The germline V gene encodes CDR1 MNHNY and CDR2 SVGAGI (reference sequence). V was shortened by 9 bases and J by 3 bases, with 11 bases between the two germline ends.

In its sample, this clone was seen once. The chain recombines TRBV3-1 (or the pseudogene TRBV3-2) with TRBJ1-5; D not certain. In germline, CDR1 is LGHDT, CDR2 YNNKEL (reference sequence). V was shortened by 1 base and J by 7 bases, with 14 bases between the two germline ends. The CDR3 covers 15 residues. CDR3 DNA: TGTGCCAGCAGCCAAGGCCTTTCCCCGGGGCAGCCCCAGCATTTT. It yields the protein CASSQGLSPGQPQHF.

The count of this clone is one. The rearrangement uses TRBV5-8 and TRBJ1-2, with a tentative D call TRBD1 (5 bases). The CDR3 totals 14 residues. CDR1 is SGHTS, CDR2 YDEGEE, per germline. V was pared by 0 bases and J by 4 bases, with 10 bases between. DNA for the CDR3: TGTGCCAGCAGCTTGGAAGGGGCTTCCTATGGCTACACCTTC. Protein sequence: CASSLEGASYGYTF.

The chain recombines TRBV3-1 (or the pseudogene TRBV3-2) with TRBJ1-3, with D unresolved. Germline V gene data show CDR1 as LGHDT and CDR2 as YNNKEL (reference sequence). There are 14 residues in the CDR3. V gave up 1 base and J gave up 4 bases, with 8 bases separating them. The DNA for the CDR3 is TGTGCCAGCAGCCAAGCCGGAGTAGGAAACACCATATATTTT. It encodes CASSQAGVGNTIYF.

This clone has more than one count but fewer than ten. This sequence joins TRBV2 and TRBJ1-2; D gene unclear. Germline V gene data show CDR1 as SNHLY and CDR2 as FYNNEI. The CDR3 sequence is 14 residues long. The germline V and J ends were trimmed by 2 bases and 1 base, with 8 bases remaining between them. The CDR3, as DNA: TGTGCCAGCAGTGAAAGAGATGGTAACTATGGCTACACCTTC. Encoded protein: CASSERDGNYGYTF.

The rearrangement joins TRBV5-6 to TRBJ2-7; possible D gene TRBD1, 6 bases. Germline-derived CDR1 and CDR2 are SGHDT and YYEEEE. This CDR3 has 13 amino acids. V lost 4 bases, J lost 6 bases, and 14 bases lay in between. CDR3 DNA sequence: TGTGCCAGCAGCCCACAAGGGGGAAGCGAGCAGTACTTC. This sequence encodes CASSPQGGSEQYF.